This passage covers 26 T cell receptor beta chains from one sample sequenced in a study of human T cells and chemical hapten exposure. MiXCR was run by TCRdb on the RACE reads, yielding one entry per CDR3 protein. The profile shows fewer than 200,000 distinct CDR3 sequences, almost 30% of them singletons. This sample's time point: pre-sensitization, week 0. As to treatment: therapeutic diphenylcyclopropenone sensitization with weekly scalp DPC. Sequencing used whole blood, obtained in connection with sensitization to the hapten diphenylcyclopropenone (DPC). The source is a woman in her twenties or thirties with alopecia areata. Some clones in this sample may be carry-over from other donors' samples.

This clonotype was detected a few times. This sequence joins TRBV2 and TRBJ1-4; D unresolved. CDR1 is SNHLY, CDR2 FYNNEI, per germline. This CDR3 has 14 amino acids. V was trimmed by 8 bases and J by 6 bases, leaving 16 bases between them. This CDR3 reads CASFRGLKDEKLFF. The CDR3 DNA is TGTGCCAGCTTCCGAGGGCTGAAGGATGAAAAACTGTTTTTT.

The rearrangement links TRBV10-3 to TRBJ2-1; 8 positions agree with TRBD2. The trim removed 0 bases at V and 8 bases at J, leaving 9 bases unmatched. The CDR3 spans 16 residues. CDR1 and CDR2 from the germline V gene are ENHRY and SYGVKD. DNA for the CDR3: TGTGCCATCAGTGAGTCGGGGCGGGAGGCGGTGGATGAGCAGTTCTTC. As protein: CAISESGREAVDEQFF.

There are many counts of this clonotype. The J gene is TRBJ2-7, the V gene TRBV29-1, with a tentative D call TRBD1 (5 bases). Germline V gene data show CDR1 as SQVTM and CDR2 as ANQGSEA. This CDR3 spans 11 amino acids. Trimming removed 6 bases from V and 5 bases from J, with 11 bases in between. CDR3 in amino acids: CSVDSGHEQYF. Here the CDR3 DNA reads TGCAGCGTCGACAGTGGCCACGAGCAGTACTTC.

The chain uses TRBV5-1 and TRBJ1-1; D may be TRBD1 (5 bases). Trimming cost V 0 bases and J 11 bases, with 11 bases left between them. Per germline, CDR1 SGHRS and CDR2 YFSETQ. The CDR3 extends over 12 amino acids. CDR3 nucleotides: TGCGCCAGCAGCTTGGTAGAGGGGCAGGCTTTCTTT. Translating it yields CASSLVEGQAFF.

A few counts support this clonotype. The chain couples TRBV9 to TRBJ2-1; TRBD2 aligns across 9 bases. The CDR3 is made up of 14 amino acids. The germline V gene has CDR1 SGDLS and CDR2 YYNGEE. V lost 0 bases to trimming and J lost 13 bases; unmatched junction nucleotides: 8. DNA of the CDR3: TGTGCCAGCAGCGTAGAATGGGGGACTAGCCGCCAGTTCTTC. This encodes CASSVEWGTSRQFF.

This clonotype has only a few counts. The genes are TRBV29-1 and TRBJ1-2; D is possibly TRBD1 (6 bases). In germline, CDR1 is SQVTM, CDR2 ANQGSEA. The CDR3 loop spans 14 amino acids. Trimming took 4 bases from V and 2 from J, leaving 14 bases between them. CDR3 protein: CSVGQGPSNYGYTF. The CDR3 region has the DNA TGCAGCGTTGGGCAGGGGCCCTCAAACTATGGCTACACCTTC.

This clonotype has only a few counts. The chain couples TRBV7-2 to TRBJ2-4; 7 nucleotides line up with TRBD1. The CDR3 is 14 residues long. Germline CDR1 SGHTA, CDR2 FQGNSA. V lost 4 bases, J lost 4 bases, and 4 bases stayed unmatched. CDR3 bases: TGTGCCAGCAGCTCCGGGACAGTTAAAAACATTCAGTACTTC. Its translation: CASSSGTVKNIQYF. Combining the CDR3 with reference TRBV7-2 and TRBJ2-4 gives the whole variable domain GAGVSQSPSNKVTEKGKDVELRCDPISGHTALYWYRQSLGQGLEFLIYFQGNSAPDKSGLPSDRFSAERTGGSVSTLTIQRTQQEDSAVYLCASSSGTVKNIQYFGAGTRLSVL.

As for this clonotype: A junction boundary mismatches the germline segment, possibly from a read error. The chain uses TRBV28 and TRBJ2-4; D is unresolved. The CDR3 length is 11 residues. Germline assignment: CDR1 MDHEN and CDR2 SYDVKM. CDR3 nucleotide sequence: TGTACCAGCAGTTTATACTCCGATCAGTACTTC. It translates to CTSSLYSDQYF.

The chain links TRBV9 to TRBJ2-7; TRBD2 might be the D (6 bases). Between the trimmed V and J ends, which lost 4 bases and 0 bases, there was a span of 11 bases. The V gene's germline CDR1 is SGDLS and CDR2 YYNGEE. The length of the CDR3 is 14 residues. CDR3 DNA sequence: TGTGCCAGCAGCTCCCGGACTAACTCCTACGAGCAGTACTTC. It encodes CASSSRTNSYEQYF.

CDR3 in amino acids: CASSPQGLALYGYTF. Here the CDR3 DNA reads TGTGCCAGCAGCCCCCAGGGACTGGCCCTTTATGGCTACACCTTC. The rearrangement links TRBV7-2 to TRBJ1-2, with a tentative D call TRBD1 (5 bases). The CDR3 loop spans 15 amino acids. Deletions cut 5 bases from V and 5 bases from J, with 18 bases between. From germline, CDR1 is SGHTA and CDR2 FQGNSA.

The rearrangement links TRBV9 to TRBJ2-5; D unresolved. CDR1 SGDLS and CDR2 YYNGEE come from the germline V gene. V was shortened by 0 bases and J by 2 bases, with 8 bases between the two germline ends. This CDR3 region has 14 residues. The CDR3 loop is CASSVGWAQETQYF. CDR3 DNA: TGTGCCAGCAGCGTAGGTTGGGCTCAAGAGACCCAGTACTTC. Looking up the rest from reference TRBV9 and TRBJ2-5 gives the full variable domain: DSGVTQTPKHLITATGQRVTLRCSPRSGDLSVYWYQQSLDQGLQFLIQYYNGEERAKGNILERFSAQQFPDLHSELNLSSLELGDSALYFCASSVGWAQETQYFGPGTRLLVL.

This rearrangement joins TRBV28 to TRBJ1-1; D may be TRBD1 (5 bases). CDR3 length: 13 residues. The germline CDR1 and CDR2 sequences are MDHEN and SYDVKM. V dropped 6 bases and J dropped 3 bases, with 11 bases sitting between them. This CDR3 reads CASRATGYTEAFF. The CDR3 DNA follows: TGTGCCAGCAGAGCCACAGGATACACTGAAGCTTTCTTT. The full variable domain, its missing parts supplied by reference TRBV28 and TRBJ1-1, is DVKVTQSSRYLVKRTGEKVFLECVQDMDHENMFWYRQDPGLGLRLIYFSYDVKMKEKGDIPEGYSVSREKKERFSLILESASTNQTSMYLCASRATGYTEAFFGQGTRLTVV.

V and J are TRBV5-4 and TRBJ2-7, with 11 bases that match TRBD1. The length of the CDR3 is 17 residues. Germline loops: CDR1 SGHNT, CDR2 YYREEE (reference sequence). The J segment lost 2 bases and the V segment lost 0 bases, leaving 7 bases of the junction unmatched. DNA of the CDR3: TGTGCCAGCAGCTTGGGGACAGGGGGCGAATTCCCCTACGAGCAGTACTTC. Protein sequence: CASSLGTGGEFPYEQYF.

The chain employs TRBV18 and TRBJ2-7, with D uncertain. Germline-derived CDR1 and CDR2 are KGHSH and LQKENI. The CDR3 has 13 residues. V lost 2 bases to trimming and J lost 4 bases, with 9 bases between them. In DNA, the CDR3 is TGTGCCAGCTCACCAAGTATCGAATACGAGCAGTACTTC. Amino acids: CASSPSIEYEQYF.

The chain carries TRBV5-1 and TRBJ2-3, with TRBD2 identical over 11 bases. The germline gives CDR1 SGHRS, CDR2 YFSETQ. V lost 1 base, J lost 2 bases, and 6 bases stayed unmatched. CDR3 size: 17 residues. CDR3 sequence: CASSLSASGGPTDTQYF. DNA for the CDR3: TGCGCCAGCAGCTTGTCGGCTAGCGGGGGGCCCACAGATACGCAGTATTTT.

The chain recombines TRBV28 with TRBJ1-5; D is uncertain. The length of the CDR3 is 14 residues. Trimming cost V 6 bases and J 1 base, with 10 bases left between them. From germline, CDR1 is MDHEN and CDR2 SYDVKM. The CDR3: CASSAANSNQPQHF. For the CDR3, the DNA is TGTGCCAGCAGCGCGGCAAACAGCAATCAGCCCCAGCATTTT.

This chain uses TRBV28 with TRBJ1-6; 7 nucleotides agree with TRBD1. Germline V gene sequence: CDR1 MDHEN, CDR2 SYDVKM. The CDR3 has 15 residues. The junction had 5 bases not matched to a gene; V was cut back by 3 bases and J by 6 bases. In nucleotides, the CDR3 is TGTGCCAGCAGTTTCCAGTCAGGGGGTAATTCACCCCTCCACTTT. Residues: CASSFQSGGNSPLHF.

The V gene is TRBV28, the J gene TRBJ2-2; 7 bases map to TRBD2. The J segment lost 5 bases and the V segment lost 7 bases, leaving 1 base of the junction unmatched. The length of the CDR3 is 12 residues. CDR1 is MDHEN and CDR2 is SYDVKM in the germline V gene. The CDR3 spells CASKAGTGELFF. The CDR3 nucleotides are TGTGCCAGCAAAGCGGGGACCGGGGAGCTGTTTTTT.

The chain links TRBV15 to TRBJ1-4; D uncertain. Trimming pared 4 bases from V and 5 bases from J, leaving 14 bases between. The CDR3 covers 15 residues. Germline values: CDR1 LNHNV, CDR2 YYDKDF (reference sequence). The CDR3 spells CATSTWASGNEKLFF. The CDR3 coding sequence is TGTGCCACCAGCACCTGGGCGTCCGGAAATGAAAAACTGTTTTTT.

The V gene is TRBV18, the J gene TRBJ1-2; 8 nucleotides align to TRBD1. Germline V CDR1 and CDR2: KGHSH, LQKENI. Germline trimming cut 8 bases from V and 1 base from J; bases unmatched to any gene: 12. The CDR3 length is 16 residues. CDR3 DNA: TGTGCCAGCAGCTCGAACCGGGACAGGAATAACTATGGCTACACCTTC. It is translated as CASSSNRDRNNYGYTF.

In its sample, this clonotype was seen a few times. The chain employs TRBV28 and TRBJ2-7, with D possibly being TRBD1 (7 bases). Germline V gives CDR1 MDHEN, CDR2 SYDVKM. V lost 11 bases and J 3 bases, leaving 20 bases between the germline ends. This CDR3 contains 14 residues. The CDR3 nucleotides are TGTGCCGCCATTGGCGCGGGACAGCTCTACGAGCAGTACTTC. Translated, it gives CAAIGAGQLYEQYF.

This clonotype was seen only a few times. The genes are TRBV7-2 and TRBJ2-1; possible D gene TRBD1, 5 bases. Germline V CDR1 and CDR2: SGHTA, FQGNSA. Trimming cost V 4 bases and J 2 bases, with 15 bases left between them. The CDR3 sequence is 16 residues long. CDR3 sequence: CASSSFQGIPYNEQFF. In nucleotides, the CDR3 is TGTGCCAGCAGCTCATTTCAGGGTATCCCCTACAATGAGCAGTTCTTC.

There are a few counts of this clonotype. The V and J genes are TRBV7-2 and TRBJ2-2, with D uncertain. There are 15 residues in the CDR3. Trimming took 5 bases from V and 5 from J, leaving 15 bases between them. From germline, CDR1 is SGHTA and CDR2 FQGNSA. CDR3 in amino acids: CASSRISRKTGELFF. The CDR3, as DNA: TGTGCCAGCAGCCGAATCTCTAGGAAGACCGGGGAGCTGTTTTTT.

V and J are TRBV7-2 and TRBJ2-5, with D possibly called TRBD1 or TRBD2 (6 bases each). From germline, CDR1 is SGHTA and CDR2 FQGNSA. The CDR3 runs to 14 residues. The V and J ends lost 3 bases and 7 bases respectively, with 15 bases between them. In DNA, the CDR3 is TGTGCCAGCAGCTTCAATCAGGGGACTGGGACCCAGTACTTC. Protein sequence: CASSFNQGTGTQYF.

V gene TRBV30 combines with J gene TRBJ2-2, with D hard to call. CDR1 and CDR2 from the germline V gene are GTSNPN and SVGIG (reference sequence). This CDR3 is 12 amino acids long. V gave up 1 base and J gave up 7 bases, with 7 bases separating them. The CDR3 protein is CAWSASLGELFF. The CDR3 coding sequence is TGTGCCTGGAGTGCTTCCCTCGGGGAGCTGTTTTTT.

The chain carries TRBV5-1 and TRBJ2-1; 14 positions agree with TRBD2. V was pared by 4 bases and J by 9 bases, with 3 bases of the junction left unmatched. Germline V CDR1 and CDR2: SGHRS, YFSETQ. The CDR3 has 14 residues. The DNA for the CDR3 is TGCGCCAGCAGCGCAGGACTAGCGGGAGGTGAGCAGTTCTTC. Its protein product is CASSAGLAGGEQFF.